The present T cell receptor beta chain was sequenced within a study of Ad26.COV2.S vaccination and SARS-CoV-2 variants (dated by TCRdb to the early 2020s). Looking at the study overall: Vaccine-arm donors were drawn from COV1001, a multicentre, randomized, double-blind, placebo-controlled phase I-IIa trial of Ad26.COV2.S in healthy adults. Sequencing of the TCRbeta repertoire served to evaluate the specificity and breadth of SARS-CoV-2-reactive T cell receptors following Ad26.COV2.S vaccination. Blinding of investigators to trial group allocation was maintained during experiments and outcome assessment. The TCR-sequenced set comprised around 30 samples: approximately 19 Ad26.COV2.S vaccine recipients, 5 placebo recipients and 8 SARS-CoV-2 convalescent individuals. Trial participants were randomized into five groups of five: low-dose or high-dose Ad26.COV2.S given once or twice, or placebo on both occasions. Ad26.COV2.S was given intramuscularly at 5x10^10 or 1x10^11 viral particles, as a single shot or as two shots 56 days apart.

The immunoSEQ Assay was used to sequence TCRbeta CDR3 regions. After extraction, genomic DNA underwent amplification by bias-controlled multiplex PCR, followed by high-throughput sequencing. The authors' pipeline ran thus. To quantify the absolute abundance of every unique TCRbeta CDR3 region, sequences were collapsed and filtered. T cell fraction was estimated by normalizing TCRbeta template counts to usable DNA, which was measured by amplifying reference genes present in all nucleated cells. Repertoire TCRs were annotated as SARS-CoV-2-specific when V gene, CDR3 amino acid sequence and J gene were exactly matched to a known reactive TCR set. The reference SARS-CoV-2 TCR set was derived from MIRA and filtered for enrichment in COVID-19-positive ImmuneCODE repertoires, a step that removed public or cross-reactive TCRs. Using the MIRA antigens, annotated TCRs were further analysed by specific ORF or by position within an ORF. Depth was the summed frequency of annotated unique rearrangements, while breadth was defined as annotated unique rearrangements over total unique productive rearrangements. Two-sided Wilcoxon rank-sum tests were applied when comparing TCR breadth between groups. In its TCRdb copy, this immuneACCESS table keeps in-frame sequences only and misses some clones. Where compared with another copy, unresolved V genes explain less than half of these, and the others have no known cause. For V, J and clone size, that table is used; D and trimming come from the DNA. Across this sample there are a few hundred thousand clones, with approximately 88% seen only once. The biggest ten clones account for roughly 3% of the sample.

Study-wide findings and limitations: The authors noted that total T cell responses may have been underestimated by the TCR breadth and depth analyses. Vaccine and placebo recipients had similar non-spike TCR breadth, a finding consistent with the vaccine containing only spike. The study was not powered to compare responses between vaccine doses or regimens. After vaccination, substantial breadth of spike-specific CD8+ and CD4+ T cell responses was reported. Compared with placebo recipients, Ad26.COV2.S recipients showed higher spike-specific TCR breadth (P = 0.0014).

To note about this clone: Its specific antigen is unknown. No base quality information exists; no much larger clone differs at one position.

The treatment or condition label here, explained by the study, means: roughly 20 received Ad26.COV2.S at low or high dose, single or two shots; 5 received placebo; per-sample allocation not given. Repertoires of vaccine and placebo recipients were sequenced from samples taken on day 63 after the first injection. In Cohort 1b, more than 20 adults aged 18-55 years were enrolled at a single site in Boston, USA, between 29 July and 7 August 2020. As a vaccine, Ad26.COV2.S was a replication-incompetent adenovirus type 26 vector that expressed a prefusion-stabilized SARS-CoV-2 spike protein derived from the original Wuhan strain. The CDR3, cysteine through phenylalanine, is 15 amino acids long. The only DNA kept is the CDR3, 45 bases in frame from the first base. V is pruned by 4 bases and J by 6 bases, leaving 8 bases of the junction without a gene match. Based on the germline V gene (reference sequence), the CDR1 and CDR2 sequences are MNHNY and SVGAGI.

The TCR sequence derives from a person between 18 and 65 years old who received the Ad26.COV2.S COVID-19 vaccine or a placebo. This chain joins TRBV6-6 to TRBJ1-4; 7 bases in the junction line up with TRBD1. Sequencing was performed on peripheral blood, taken in a trial of Ad26.COV2.S vaccine versus placebo. The CDR3 is CASSFEGARHEKLFF. In nucleotide form, the sequence is TGTGCCAGCAGTTTTGAGGGGGCGCGCCATGAAAAACTGTTTTTT.